Reported below is one T cell receptor (beta chain). Its recognized antigen is unknown. No much larger clone is present one base from it, and per-base qualities are unavailable. The data derive from a study of cytomegalovirus exposure and HLA in healthy donors (dated by TCRdb to the late 2010s). In the study overall: An earlier analysis of roughly 630 of the donors reported 250 to 350 Gb of sequence data and more than 90 million unique TCR beta sequences from 150 million to 200 million T cells. An early release that covered 640 HLA-typed donors contained approximately 300 gigabases of sequencing data and tens of millions of unique TCR sequences. The genetic ancestry cluster associated with self-reported Caucasian donors included around 76% of the 398 genotyped donors. The aim of the study was to test whether cataloging public T cell receptors could identify signatures of past pathogen exposure. Using immunosequencing, the study profiled T cell repertoires from around 680 subjects and related those repertoires to cytomegalovirus serostatus. A separate validation cohort of 100 to 150 different subjects was used in addition to the approximately 670-subject first cohort. To predict cytomegalovirus infection status, the study combined high-throughput TCR immunosequencing, statistical association of individual TCRs with disease status, and machine learning. In a later analysis, previously published TCR beta repertoires from hundreds of donors were re-analyzed and high-resolution HLA genotyping was added so that TCR occurrence patterns could be studied. The later analysis used no new phenotypic data to find candidate immune exposures, relying instead on TCR beta sequences and their occurrence across donors. An earlier analysis of several hundred of the donors used high-throughput TCR beta sequencing to judge whether each TCR beta V gene segment behaved as functional or pseudogenic. Donor age, sex, ethnicity and CMV serostatus were compiled alongside the repertoire data. A later genetic analysis took genome-wide SNP genotypes for about 65% of the roughly 670 donors and used that subset as a discovery cohort. Every repertoire in the discovery cohort had been generated on one and the same sequencing platform. Both class I and class II loci were covered by HLA typing, at four-digit resolution. The number of typed donors differed by locus: about 620-630 for A, B, C, DRB1 and DQB1; 500 to 550 for DQA1; 606 for DPA1; and around 490 for DPB1. Five DR-DQ haplotypes were handled as single units for association and clustering because linkage in the cohort was strong. Across around 400 genotyped donors of the cohort, an average of about 240,000 unique TCR beta nucleotide sequences per donor were sequenced, and roughly a sixth of those sequences were non-productive.

The CDR3 measures 13 amino acids from cysteine to phenylalanine. Solely the CDR3 DNA is kept, with 39 bases framed from the first base. CDR1 and CDR2 (SGDLS, YYNGEE) derive from the germline V gene. V was cut back by 3 bases and J by 5 bases, leaving a gap of 10 bases between them. The cohort consisted of 670 or so healthy bone marrow donors. All cohort members were sampled while nominally healthy, although unrecorded immune exposures were likely present. The donor was CMV seronegative and was included in the group of 352 seronegative cohort members. Each donor provided a peripheral blood sample, and peripheral blood mononuclear cells were used for TCR beta sequencing. The Qiagen DNeasy Blood Extraction Kit was used to extract genomic DNA from the blood cell samples. Overall results and qualifications from the work: In a later analysis, HLA-associated TCR beta chains showed more clonal expansion and lower generation probabilities than non-associated chains that were equally common. Linkage disequilibrium might explain the correlated functional status among segregating V segments, but an unknown experimental factor could not be ruled out. In an earlier analysis of 587 of the donors, most TCR beta V segments were observed in productive rearrangements about 90% or about 30% of the time, broadly matching IMGT annotations. A cluster of highly shared sequence variants was judged likely to represent a technical artifact of the sequencing pipeline. A further reported finding was that TCR beta sequences accurately predicted the HLA-A and HLA-B alleles for most subjects in the first cohort. A later genetic analysis associated a missense DCLRE1C variant with V-gene and J-gene trimming of TCR beta chains, and an independent cohort replicated the association. According to a later analysis, most CMV-associated TCR beta chains appeared to be HLA-restricted, and the HLA associations seemed to be driven largely by CMV exposure. It was suggested by the authors that the approach could potentially be generalized to other disease states and immunological phenotypes. The classifier was reported to diagnose cytomegalovirus status with high specificity and sensitivity in both the original cohort and the validation cohort. A later genetic analysis reported fewer N-insertions in productive TCRs among donors in an Asian-associated ancestry cluster than the approximately 670-donor mean. Because HLA typing was missing for some donors at each locus, association tests included only the typed subset. The study gave a list of roughly 150 TCR beta chains associated with cytomegalovirus. Only TCR beta chains were sequenced in this cohort, and the absence of alpha or paired-chain data limited detectable features. A later analysis associated 16,951 TCR beta sequences with specific HLA alleles at a false discovery rate of 0.05. Sequencing depth was assumed to be roughly uniform across donors in the presence/absence analyses, though that assumption may not hold. The only immune exposure information available for the cohort was CMV serostatus. Some IMGT-functional V segments, including TRBV6-2 and TRBV6-3, could not be told apart with the 87-base-pair reads, so those segments were excluded. Most TCR sequences were observed very rarely across donors, whereas some public TCRs were present in many individuals. A later analysis reported that several top co-occurrence clusters appeared linked to parvovirus B19, influenza, CMV and Epstein-Barr virus. In a later analysis, the rate of TCR association differed among HLA loci, with DRB1 alleles having the most associated TCRs and HLA-C alleles having the fewest. The earlier analysis of some 560 of the donors excluded over 15 rarely observed V segments, including chromosome 9 orphons, because counts were too low. When HLA alleles, especially DR and DQ, strongly co-occurred, attributing TCR associations to individual alleles was difficult. Three of the identified cytomegalovirus-associated TCR beta chains were confirmed in vitro to be specific for cytomegalovirus antigens.

Libraries were made using the immunoSEQ multiplex PCR assay. The multiplex PCR relied on a mix of 60 forward primers for TCR Vbeta segments and 13 reverse primers for TCR Jbeta segments. The CDR3 region of rearranged TCR beta genes was amplified from genomic DNA by a multiplex PCR assay. The Illumina HiSeq System was used to sequence the amplified TCR beta libraries as 87-base-pair reads. As for how the authors treated the data: Across the 600 to 700 repertoires, a later analysis counted approximately 75 million unique TCR beta chains, 8.5 million to 12 million of which were shared by at least two donors. A nearest-neighbor algorithm error-corrected the raw reads and collapsed the reads into unique sequences, merging closely related sequences to remove PCR and sequencing errors. To assign V, D and J gene segments, CDR3 sequences were aligned to IMGT reference sequences. Each retained sequence needed at least a six-nucleotide match to both a V gene segment and a J gene segment. A rearrangement was called productive if the CDR3 had no stop codons and remained in frame with V and J, and every other rearrangement was called non-productive. CDR3 was defined by IMGT convention, running from the second conserved V-encoded cysteine to the conserved J-encoded phenylalanine. The earlier analysis of more than 450 of the donors excluded sequences that lacked an unambiguous match to a single V gene segment. In an earlier analysis of about 590 of the donors, a V segment was called functional when productive rearrangements were above 56.7%, and segregating when the standard deviation between donors exceeded 5%. A statistical classification framework was built to diagnose cytomegalovirus status from the catalog of TCR beta chain sequences. A later analysis assigned V and J genes by comparing TCR nucleotide sequences with IMGT/GENE-DB human TR gene sequences. The TCRdist pipeline was used in a later analysis to assign CDR3 sequences and most-parsimonious VDJ recombination scenarios. In a later analysis, each TCR beta chain was defined by its CDR3 amino acid sequence together with its V-gene family, and reads lacking a unique V-gene family were excluded. A later analysis removed 550 to 700 highly shared, low-generation-probability nucleotide sequences to deal with suspected cross-contamination and a sequencing artifact. In a later analysis, a clonal expansion index for each public chain was calculated from normalized within-repertoire ranks of inferred template counts. In a later analysis, generation probabilities were computed using a VDJ recombination model fitted to out-of-frame rearrangements, and the results were checked against IGoR. In a later analysis, hypergeometric tests were used to score TCR-TCR, TCR-HLA and TCR-CMV co-occurrence, with a repertoire-size bias correction applied to TCR pairs. A later analysis estimated false discovery rates by permuting HLA or CMV assignments 20 times. In a later analysis, co-occurring TCRs were grouped using DBSCAN, and TCRdist sequence similarity was added for clustering within HLA-allele-positive subsets. Repertoires with fewer than 30,000 or more than 120,000 public chains were left out of co-occurrence clustering, as were five repertoires with anomalous nucleotide sharing. In its TCRdb copy, this immuneACCESS table keeps in-frame sequences only and misses some clones. Where compared with another copy, unresolved V genes explain less than half of these, and the others have no known cause. Clone size and the V and J calls come from that table; the DNA yielded D and trimming. This sample gives about 98,000 clones in total; roughly 70% of them show up just once. The ten largest make up around 2.3% of the sample.

Sequencing was done on a sample of PBMCs. The rearrangement combines TRBV9 with TRBJ2-3, with no confident D gene call. The clonotype originates from a middle-aged man in good health and CMV-seronegative. The DNA sequence is given as TGTGCCAGCAGCGGAGGCGGTGGAGATACGCAGTATTTT. Its amino acids are CASSGGGGDTQYF.